This T cell receptor (beta chain) was profiled in a study of CD8+CD57+ T cells in acquired aplastic anemia. Looking at the study overall: Sorted CD4+ and CD8+ cells gave a mean 3.2 ug DNA, range roughly 0.19 to 30 ug. Whole-study findings and limits: Patients versus controls showed no significant CD8+ Simpson's diversity difference. The study identified roughly 31 CD8+ CDR3 sequences shared by patients and controls.

Germline values: CDR1 LNHDA, CDR2 SQIVND (reference sequence). The V end lost 3 bases, the J end lost 2 bases, and 13 bases lay between the germline ends. This CDR3 region has 15 residues. The count of this clonotype is one. What it binds is not known. TCR beta VDJ and CDR3 were profiled, and genomic DNA was the template. TCRdb redid the calling of the reads with MiXCR, one entry per CDR3 protein. The table lists around 230,000 distinct CDR3 sequences, 60% to 65% of them singletons. The sequencing sample was made of sorted CD4+, CD8+, or CD8+CD57+ T cells (not recorded which) from PBMCs. This rearrangement joins TRBV19 to TRBJ1-1, with D perhaps matching TRBD1 (5 bases). The receptor was isolated from a human donor in good health. The CDR3 DNA is TGTGCCAGTAGTATGGGGAGGGGCGTTAACACTGAAGCTTTCTTT. This gives the protein CASSMGRGVNTEAFF. Full variable domain (outside the CDR3, taken from reference TRBV19 and TRBJ1-1): DGGITQSPKYLFRKEGQNVTLSCEQNLNHDAMYWYRQDPGQGLRLIYYSQIVNDFQKGDIAEGYSVSREKKESFPLTVTSAQKNPTAFYLCASSMGRGVNTEAFFGQGTRLTVV.